This is a list of T cell receptor beta chains from one sample in a study of shared clonotypes between healthy human individuals. Measured with immunoSEQ multiplex PCR; TCRdb has only the in-frame clones, and not every one. The table includes hundreds of thousands of clones, roughly 95% detected once. Sequences were obtained from naive CD8+ T cells sorted from blood. These receptors were obtained from a woman in her 30s in good health. CDR3s include the opening cysteine and the closing phenylalanine or tryptophan. Fields, in order: CDR3 length, V gene, CDR3 protein.

length: 15; V: TRBV5-1; CDR3: CASSLGSGHRYEQYF
length: 14; V: TRBV2; CDR3: CASSEPQGRYEQYF
length: 14; V: TRBV27; CDR3: CASSFFSGPYEQYF
length: 16; V: TRBV19; CDR3: CASSTPGQGKDYGYTF
length: 15; V: TRBV19; CDR3: CASSITGTETYEQYF
length: 15; V: TRBV2; CDR3: CASSESPATNEKLFF
length: 13; V: TRBV28; CDR3: CASSAHRGTEAFF
length: 14; V: TRBV28; CDR3: CASSLLAWNAEAFF
length: 12; V: TRBV28; CDR3: CASSHRGYGYTF
length: 15; V: TRBV2; CDR3: CASTLAGGPSNEQFF
length: 14; V: TRBV11-2; CDR3: CASSLGLGDSEAFF
length: 15; V: TRBV28; CDR3: CASSSDVAWRAGYTF
length: 15; V: TRBV6-5; CDR3: CASSYGGEYGDTQYF
length: 16; V: TRBV6-7; CDR3: CASRVRGNRLNTEAFF
length: 16; V: TRBV5-1; CDR3: CASSLDGAWITDTQYF